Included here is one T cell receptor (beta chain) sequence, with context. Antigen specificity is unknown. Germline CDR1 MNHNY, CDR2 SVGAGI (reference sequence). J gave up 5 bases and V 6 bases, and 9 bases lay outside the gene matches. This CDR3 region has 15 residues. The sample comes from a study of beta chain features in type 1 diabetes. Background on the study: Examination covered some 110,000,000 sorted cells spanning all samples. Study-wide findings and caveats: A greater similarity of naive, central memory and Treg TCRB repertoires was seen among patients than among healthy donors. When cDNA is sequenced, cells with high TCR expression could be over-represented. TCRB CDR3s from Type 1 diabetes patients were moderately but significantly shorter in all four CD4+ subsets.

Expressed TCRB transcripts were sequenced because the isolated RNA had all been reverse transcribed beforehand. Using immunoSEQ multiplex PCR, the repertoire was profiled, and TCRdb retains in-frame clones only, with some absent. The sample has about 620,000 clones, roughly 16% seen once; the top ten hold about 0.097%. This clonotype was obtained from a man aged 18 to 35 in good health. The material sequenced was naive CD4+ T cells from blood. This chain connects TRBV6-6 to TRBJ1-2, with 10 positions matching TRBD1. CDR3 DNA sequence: TGTGCCAGCAGGGATTGGACAGGGGGAGGGTATGGCTACACCTTC. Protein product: CASRDWTGGGYGYTF.